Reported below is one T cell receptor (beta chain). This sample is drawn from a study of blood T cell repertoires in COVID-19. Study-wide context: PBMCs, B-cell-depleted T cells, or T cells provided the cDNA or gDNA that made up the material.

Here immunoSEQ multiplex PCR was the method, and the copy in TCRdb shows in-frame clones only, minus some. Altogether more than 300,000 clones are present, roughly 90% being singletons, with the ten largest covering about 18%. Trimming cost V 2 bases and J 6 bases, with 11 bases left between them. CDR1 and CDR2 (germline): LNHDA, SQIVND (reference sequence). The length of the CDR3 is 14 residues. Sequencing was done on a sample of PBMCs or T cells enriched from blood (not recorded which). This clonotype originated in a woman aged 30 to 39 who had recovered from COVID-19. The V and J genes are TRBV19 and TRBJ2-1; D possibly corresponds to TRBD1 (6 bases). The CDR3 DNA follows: TGTGCCAGTAGTATACAGGGGATTGTCAATGAGCAGTTCTTC. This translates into CASSIQGIVNEQFF.